The 5 T cell receptor beta chains given below trace back to one sample, sequenced in a study of esophageal squamous cell carcinoma under preoperative chemotherapy. TCRdb ran MiXCR on the PCR reads and lists one entry per CDR3 protein. Altogether 10,000 to 15,000 distinct CDR3 sequences are present, approximately 51% being singletons, with the ten largest covering roughly a sixth. The time point was: before preoperative PTX-NDP chemotherapy. This material was acquired from a patient given preoperative chemotherapy. The receptors derive from a human donor with esophageal squamous cell carcinoma. The donor label of this sample is uncertain.

The J gene is TRBJ2-4, the V gene TRBV6-1; 8 bases are shared with TRBD1. Germline values: CDR1 MNHNS, CDR2 SASEGT. The CDR3 totals 15 residues. Trimming at V came to 3 bases and at J to 13 bases, leaving 14 bases not matched to a gene. DNA for the CDR3: TGTGCCAGCAGTGAGGGACAGGAACCCAAAAACACGCAGTACTTC. Translating gives CASSEGQEPKNTQYF.

V usage is TRBV27 and J usage is TRBJ2-1; 7 bases are a match to TRBD1. Gene TRBJ2-7 matches the end of the DNA better, so the J call may be wrong. Germline assignment: CDR1 MNHEY and CDR2 SMNVEV (reference sequence). This CDR3 is built from 13 residues. Here the CDR3 DNA reads TGTGCCACCCTGGACAGGTCCAAAGGCGAGCAGTACTTC. It encodes CATLDRSKGEQYF.

CDR3 region: CASSLTPGLNYEQYF. CDR3 nucleotides: TGTGCCAGCAGTCTCACTCCTGGACTTAACTACGAGCAGTACTTC. The chain employs TRBV27 and TRBJ2-7; possibly TRBD2 for D (5 bases). There are 15 residues in the CDR3. The V and J ends lost 5 bases and 3 bases respectively, with 17 bases between them. Looked up from germline, CDR1 is MNHEY and CDR2 is SMNVEV (reference sequence).

V gene TRBV7-2 combines with J gene TRBJ2-5, with 9 positions matching TRBD2. The J call could be wrong; TRBJ2-1 is a better fit for the DNA end. Germline CDR1 and CDR2: SGHTA and FQGNSA. CDR3 length: 18 amino acids. CDR3 in DNA: TGTGCCAGCAGCCCACGCCCCTCGCTAGCGGGGATGCAAGAGACCCAGTTCTTC. Translating gives CASSPRPSLAGMQETQFF.

The CDR3 protein is CASTGFGGSYKETQYF. The CDR3 DNA is TGTGCCAGCACGGGATTTGGGGGCAGTTACAAAGAGACGCAGTATTTT. This chain joins TRBV6-1 and TRBJ2-3; possibly TRBD1 for D (6 bases). The CDR3 runs to 16 residues. The ends were cut back, 7 bases at V and 9 bases at J, with 26 bases in the middle. The germline gives CDR1 MNHNS, CDR2 SASEGT.